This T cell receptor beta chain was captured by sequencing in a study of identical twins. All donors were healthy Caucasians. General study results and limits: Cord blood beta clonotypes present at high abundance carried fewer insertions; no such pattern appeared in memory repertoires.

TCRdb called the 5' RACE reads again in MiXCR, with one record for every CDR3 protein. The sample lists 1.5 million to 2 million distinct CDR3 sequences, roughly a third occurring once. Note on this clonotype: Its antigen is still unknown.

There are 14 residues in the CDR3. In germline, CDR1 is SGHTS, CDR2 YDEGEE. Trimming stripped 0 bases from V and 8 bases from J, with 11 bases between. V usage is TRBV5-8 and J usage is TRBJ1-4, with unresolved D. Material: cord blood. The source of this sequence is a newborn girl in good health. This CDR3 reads CASSLGSGGEKLFF. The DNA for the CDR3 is TGTGCCAGCAGCTTGGGGTCCGGTGGAGAAAAACTGTTTTTT.